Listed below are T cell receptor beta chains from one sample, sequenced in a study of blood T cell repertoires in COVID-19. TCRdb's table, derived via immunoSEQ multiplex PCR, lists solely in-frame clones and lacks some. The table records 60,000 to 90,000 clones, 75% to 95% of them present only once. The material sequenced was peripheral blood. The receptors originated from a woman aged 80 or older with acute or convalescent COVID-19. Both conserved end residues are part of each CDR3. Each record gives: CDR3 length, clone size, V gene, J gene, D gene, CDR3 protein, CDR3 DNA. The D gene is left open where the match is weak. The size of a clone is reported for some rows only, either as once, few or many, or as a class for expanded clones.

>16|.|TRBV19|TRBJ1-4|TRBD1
CASSILINRGHEKLFF
TGTGCCAGTAGTATTCTTATTAACAGGGGGCATGAAAAACTGTTTTTT
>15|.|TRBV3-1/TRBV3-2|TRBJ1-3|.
CASSQRGTSGNTIYF
TGTGCCAGCAGCCAAAGGGGGACATCTGGAAACACCATATATTTT
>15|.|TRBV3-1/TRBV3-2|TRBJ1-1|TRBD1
CASSQEWDRHTEAFF
TGTGCCAGCAGCCAAGAATGGGACAGACACACTGAAGCTTTCTTT
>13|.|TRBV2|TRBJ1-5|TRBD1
CASTWTGVQPQHF
TGTGCCAGCACTTGGACAGGGGTTCAGCCCCAGCATTTT
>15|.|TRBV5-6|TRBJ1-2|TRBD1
CASSLGTGRNAGYTF
TGTGCCAGCAGCTTAGGGACAGGTCGTAACGCTGGCTACACCTTC
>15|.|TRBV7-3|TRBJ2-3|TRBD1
CASSLMGTGVDTQYF
TGTGCCAGCAGCTTAATGGGGACAGGGGTGGATACGCAGTATTTT
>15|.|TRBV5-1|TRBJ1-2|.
CASSPSGAGYYGYTF
TGCGCCAGCAGCCCAAGTGGGGCGGGGTACTATGGCTACACCTTC
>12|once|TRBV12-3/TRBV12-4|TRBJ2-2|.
CASSLGITELFF
TGTGCCAGCAGTCTCGGGATAACGGAGCTGTTTTTT
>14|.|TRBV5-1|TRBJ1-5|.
CASSLSSGNQPQHF
TGCGCCAGCAGCTTGAGCTCGGGCAATCAGCCCCAGCATTTT
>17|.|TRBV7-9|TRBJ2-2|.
CASSLGGGLPNTGELFF
TGTGCCAGCAGCTTAGGCGGGGGCCTTCCAAACACCGGGGAGCTGTTTTTT
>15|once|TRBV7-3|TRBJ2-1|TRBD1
CASSLGTGTYNEQFF
TGTGCCAGCAGCCTCGGGACAGGGACTTACAATGAGCAGTTCTTC
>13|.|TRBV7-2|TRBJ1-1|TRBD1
CASVGGFGTEAFF
TGTGCCAGCGTAGGGGGCTTCGGCACTGAAGCTTTCTTT
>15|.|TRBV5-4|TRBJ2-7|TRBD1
CASSPGQKSSYEQYF
TGTGCCAGCAGCCCGGGACAGAAAAGCTCCTACGAGCAGTACTTC
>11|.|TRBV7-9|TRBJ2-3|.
CASRYTDTQYF
TGTGCCAGCAGGTACACAGATACGCAGTATTTT
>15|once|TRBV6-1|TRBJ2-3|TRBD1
CASTEGTGRTDTQYF
TGTGCCAGCACTGAAGGGACAGGGAGAACAGATACGCAGTATTTT
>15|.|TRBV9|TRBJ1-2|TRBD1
CASSWDRGSTGGYTF
TGTGCCAGCAGCTGGGACAGGGGGTCAACTGGTGGCTACACCTTC
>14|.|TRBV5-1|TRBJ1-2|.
CASSRQQGNYGYTF
TGCGCCAGCAGCCGTCAACAGGGTAACTATGGCTACACCTTC
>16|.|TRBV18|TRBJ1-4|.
CASSPPGQRYNEKLFF
TGTGCCAGCTCACCACCCGGACAGCGATATAATGAAAAACTGTTTTTT
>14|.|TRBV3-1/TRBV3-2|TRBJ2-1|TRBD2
CASSPRGGSNEQFF
TGTGCCAGCAGCCCCCGGGGCGGGAGCAATGAGCAGTTCTTC
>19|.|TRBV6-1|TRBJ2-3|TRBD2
CASSGLGRGGDGGTDTQYF
TGTGCCAGCAGTGGGCTGGGAAGGGGAGGGGACGGTGGTACAGATACGCAGTATTTT
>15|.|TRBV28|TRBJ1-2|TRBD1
CASSLGLQGEYGYTF
TGTGCCAGCAGTTTAGGTTTACAGGGGGAGTATGGCTACACCTTC
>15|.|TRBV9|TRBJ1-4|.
CASSSQDSVNEKLFF
TGTGCCAGCAGCTCCCAGGACAGTGTTAATGAAAAACTGTTTTTT
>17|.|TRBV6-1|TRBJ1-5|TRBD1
CASSEATGMGSNQPQHF
TGTGCCAGCAGTGAAGCGACAGGGATGGGGAGCAATCAGCCCCAGCATTTT
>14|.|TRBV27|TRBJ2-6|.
CASSFRAGANVLTF
TGTGCCAGCAGTTTTCGGGCTGGGGCCAACGTCCTGACTTTC
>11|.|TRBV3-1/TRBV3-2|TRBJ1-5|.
CASSQGWHQHF
TGTGCCAGCAGCCAAGGCTGGCACCAGCATTTT
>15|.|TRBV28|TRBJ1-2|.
CASSLVEGSGYGYTF
TGTGCCAGCAGTTTGGTGGAGGGTTCGGGCTATGGCTACACCTTC
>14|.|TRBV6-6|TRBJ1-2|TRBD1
CASSYSGTVYGYTF
TGTGCCAGCAGTTACTCGGGGACAGTCTATGGCTACACCTTC
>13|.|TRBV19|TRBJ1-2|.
CASSMDNNYGYTF
TGTGCCAGTAGTATGGACAATAACTATGGCTACACCTTC
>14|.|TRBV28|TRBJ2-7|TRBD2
CASCWGGSPHEQYF
TGTGCCAGCTGCTGGGGCGGGAGTCCCCACGAGCAGTACTTC
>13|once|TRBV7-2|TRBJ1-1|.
CASSKGANTEAFF
TGTGCCAGCAGCAAGGGAGCGAACACTGAAGCTTTCTTT
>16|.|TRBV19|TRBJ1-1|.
CASSIDTRRVNTEAFF
TGTGCCAGTAGTATAGACACTCGGAGGGTGAACACTGAAGCTTTCTTT
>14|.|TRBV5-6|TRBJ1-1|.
CASSLTRTETEAFF
TGTGCCAGCAGCTTGACCAGAACGGAGACTGAAGCTTTCTTT
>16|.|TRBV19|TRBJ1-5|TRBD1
CASTGDPGQGDQPQHF
TGTGCCAGTACGGGGGACCCGGGACAGGGGGATCAGCCCCAGCATTTT
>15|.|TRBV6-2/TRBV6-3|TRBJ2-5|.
CASSYVDGGRETQYF
TGTGCCAGCAGTTACGTCGACGGGGGACGAGAGACCCAGTACTTC
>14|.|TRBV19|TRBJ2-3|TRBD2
CASRLAGHTDTQYF
TGTGCCAGTCGACTAGCGGGACACACAGATACGCAGTATTTT
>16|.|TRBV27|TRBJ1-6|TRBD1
CASTSSTGQGSSPLHF
TGTGCCAGCACTTCTTCGACAGGGCAGGGTTCTTCACCCCTCCACTTT
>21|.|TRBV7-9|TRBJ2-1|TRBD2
CASSTLRWRLAGDRSYNEQFF
TGTGCCAGCAGCACCCTAAGGTGGAGGCTAGCGGGGGATCGCTCCTACAATGAGCAGTTCTTC
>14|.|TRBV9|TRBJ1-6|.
CASSVDRLNSPLHF
TGTGCCAGCAGCGTAGACAGGCTCAATTCACCCCTCCACTTT
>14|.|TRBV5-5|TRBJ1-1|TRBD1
CASSWGQGGTEAFF
TGTGCCAGCAGCTGGGGACAGGGCGGAACTGAAGCTTTCTTT